This T cell receptor (beta chain) was documented in a study of T cells after yellow fever vaccination. Study conclusions and caveats: Booster sampling recovered most clones from primary vaccination (approximately 97% CD4, approximately 88% CD8). It was a small share of clonotypes that appeared in both CD4 and CD8 compartments.

Losses at the gene ends were 1 base for V and 5 bases for J; bases not matched to a gene: 3. Germline values: CDR1 DFQATT, CDR2 SNEGSKA (reference sequence). The CDR3 extends over 14 amino acids. The table lists this clonotype with a few counts. Its antigen remains unidentified. Template switching by 5'RACE produced TCR cDNA, adding a universal primer site and UMIs. TCRdb reanalysed the 5' RACE reads using MiXCR and keeps one entry per CDR3 protein. Here the sample spans under 500,000 distinct CDR3 sequences, roughly 20% being singletons. The sequence derives from a man aged 18 to 30 who received the YFV17D yellow fever vaccine. The chain recombines TRBV20-1 with TRBJ2-1; 9 nucleotides match TRBD2. Sequenced here: PBMCs, sampled before the yellow fever booster vaccination. The CDR3 DNA reads as TGCAGTGCTAGAGTAGCGGGGGCGAACAATGAGCAGTTCTTC. Residues: CSARVAGANNEQFF.